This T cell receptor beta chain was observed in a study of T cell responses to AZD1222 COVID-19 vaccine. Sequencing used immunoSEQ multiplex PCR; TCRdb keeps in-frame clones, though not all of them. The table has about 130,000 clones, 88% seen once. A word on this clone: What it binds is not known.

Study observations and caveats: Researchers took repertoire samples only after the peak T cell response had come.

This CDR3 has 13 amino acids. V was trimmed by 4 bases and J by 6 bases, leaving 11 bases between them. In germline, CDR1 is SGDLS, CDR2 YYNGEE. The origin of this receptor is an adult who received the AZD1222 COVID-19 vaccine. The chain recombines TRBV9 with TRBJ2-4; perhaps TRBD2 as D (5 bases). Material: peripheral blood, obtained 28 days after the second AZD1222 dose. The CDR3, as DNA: TGTGCCAGCAGCACTCGAGAGGGAAACATTCAGTACTTC. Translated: CASSTREGNIQYF.